The clone carrying this TCR beta chain was seen many times. What it binds is unknown. In TCRdb, the 5' RACE reads were re-called with MiXCR into one record per CDR3 protein. The sample holds 150,000 or so distinct CDR3 sequences, approximately 9.9% seen once. The V segment lost 4 bases and the J segment 4 bases; nucleotides outside the gene matches: 3. CDR1 is MNHEY, CDR2 SVGEGT, per germline. The CDR3 has 14 amino acids. The data were taken from a study of CD8 T cells in ankylosing spondylitis. General study results and limits: Peripheral blood held disease-linked clones only at relatively low frequency, and these were CD8+. In synovial fluid and blood from reactive arthritis, some motif variants were previously reported. Blood from ankylosing spondylitis patients appeared to carry a characteristic roughly 8-variant TCR beta motif. There was reportedly significant enrichment of clones that were disease-linked in matched ankylosing spondylitis synovial fluid.

The sequence was collected from a female donor with ankylosing spondylitis or in good health (not recorded which). The sequenced material came from blood, either unsorted or a sorted T cell fraction (not recorded which). The chain carries TRBV6-2 or TRBV6-3 and TRBJ1-5; 8 bases map to TRBD1. The CDR3 sequence is CASSWTGKNQPQHF. Here the CDR3 DNA reads TGTGCCAGCAGTTGGACAGGGAAAAATCAGCCCCAGCATTTT.